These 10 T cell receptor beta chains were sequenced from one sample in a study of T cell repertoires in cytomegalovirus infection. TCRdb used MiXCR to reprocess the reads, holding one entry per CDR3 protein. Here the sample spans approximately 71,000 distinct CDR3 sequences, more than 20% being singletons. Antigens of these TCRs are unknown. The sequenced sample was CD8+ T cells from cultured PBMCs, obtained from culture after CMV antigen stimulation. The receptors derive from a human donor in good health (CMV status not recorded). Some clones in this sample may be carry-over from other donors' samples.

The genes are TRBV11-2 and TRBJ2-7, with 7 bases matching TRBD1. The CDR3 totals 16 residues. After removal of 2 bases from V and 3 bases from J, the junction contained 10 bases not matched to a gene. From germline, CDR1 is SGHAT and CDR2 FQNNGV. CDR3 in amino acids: CASSLQPQGFLYEQYF. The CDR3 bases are TGTGCCAGCAGCTTACAACCACAGGGGTTCCTCTACGAGCAGTACTTC.

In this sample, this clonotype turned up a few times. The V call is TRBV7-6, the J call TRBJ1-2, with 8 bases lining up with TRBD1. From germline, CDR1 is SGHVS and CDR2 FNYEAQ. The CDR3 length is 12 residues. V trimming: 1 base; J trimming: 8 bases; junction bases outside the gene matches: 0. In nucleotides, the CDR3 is TGTGCCAGCAGCTTAGGGGACAGGGGCTACACCTTC. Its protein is CASSLGDRGYTF.

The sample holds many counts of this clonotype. The CDR3 region has the DNA TGTGCCAGCAGTTCTTGGGGCAGAGGGGATCAGCCCCAGCATTTT. Residues: CASSSWGRGDQPQHF. J is TRBJ1-5 and V is TRBV6-2 or TRBV6-3; D is perhaps TRBD1 (5 bases). V was clipped by 4 bases and J by 5 bases, with 15 bases between them. The germline gives CDR1 MNHEY, CDR2 SVGEGT. The CDR3 length is 15 residues.

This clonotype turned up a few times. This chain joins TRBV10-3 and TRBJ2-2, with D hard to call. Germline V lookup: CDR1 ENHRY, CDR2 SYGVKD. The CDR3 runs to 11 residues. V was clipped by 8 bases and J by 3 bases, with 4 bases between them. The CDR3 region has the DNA TGTGCCATCGGAGACACCGGGGAGCTGTTTTTT. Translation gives CAIGDTGELFF.

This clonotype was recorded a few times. Written as DNA, the CDR3 is TGTGCCAGCAGCGGGGGACACCTCTATGGGGGCTACACCTTC. This gives the protein CASSGGHLYGGYTF. This sequence joins TRBV5-6 and TRBJ1-2; TRBD1 is a possible D gene (6 bases). The CDR3 runs 14 residues. V shed 4 bases and J shed 8 bases, with 18 bases lying between them. Germline assignment: CDR1 SGHDT and CDR2 YYEEEE.

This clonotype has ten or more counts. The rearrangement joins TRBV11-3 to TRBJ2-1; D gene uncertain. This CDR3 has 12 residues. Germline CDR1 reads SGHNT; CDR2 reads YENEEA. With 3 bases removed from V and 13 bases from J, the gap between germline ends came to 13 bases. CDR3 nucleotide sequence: TGTGCCAGCAGCTTCGGACCCGAAAACCAGTTCTTC. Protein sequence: CASSFGPENQFF.

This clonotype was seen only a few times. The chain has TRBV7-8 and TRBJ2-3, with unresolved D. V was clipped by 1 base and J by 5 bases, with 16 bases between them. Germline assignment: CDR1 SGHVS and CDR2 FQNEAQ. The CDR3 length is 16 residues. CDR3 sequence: CASSLEVRLTGDTQYF. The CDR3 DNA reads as TGTGCCAGCAGCTTAGAGGTCAGACTTACGGGAGATACGCAGTATTTT.

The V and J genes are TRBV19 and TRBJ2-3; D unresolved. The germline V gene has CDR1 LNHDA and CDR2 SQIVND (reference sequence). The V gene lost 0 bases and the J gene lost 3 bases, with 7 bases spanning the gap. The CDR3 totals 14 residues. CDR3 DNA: TGTGCCAGTAGTATAGACTGGGGAACAGATACGCAGTATTTT. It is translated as CASSIDWGTDTQYF.

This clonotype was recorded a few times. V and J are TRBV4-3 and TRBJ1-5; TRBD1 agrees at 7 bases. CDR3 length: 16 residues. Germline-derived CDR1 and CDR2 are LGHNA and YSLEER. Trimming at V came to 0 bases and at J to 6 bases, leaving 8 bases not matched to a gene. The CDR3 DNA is TGCGCCAGCAGCCAAGATACGACAGGGTGGGCTCAGCCCCAGCATTTT. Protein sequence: CASSQDTTGWAQPQHF.

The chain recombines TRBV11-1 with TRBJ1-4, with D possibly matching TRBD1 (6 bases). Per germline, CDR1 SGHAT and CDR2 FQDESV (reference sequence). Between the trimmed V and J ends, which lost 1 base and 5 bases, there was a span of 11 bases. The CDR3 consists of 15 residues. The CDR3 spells CASSLGYRENEKLFF. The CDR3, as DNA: TGTGCCAGCAGCTTAGGATACAGGGAGAATGAAAAACTGTTTTTT.